This record covers a single T cell receptor beta chain. Many counts were recorded for this clone. Its recognized antigen is unknown. The read halts 3 residues ahead of the CDR3 end, with the missing end drawn from the germline J gene. Diagnosis of CVID followed standard criteria, namely serum IgG, IgA and/or IgM below the normal range together with specific antibody deficiency. There were fewer than 45 subjects in the CVID group (29 male and some 15 female), ranging in age from roughly 9 to 65 years, with a mean age of around 40. Most of the CVID patients and most of the healthy controls were of Caucasian heritage. At the time of study participation, every CVID subject had been on replacement immunoglobulin therapy for at least one year. No CVID subject was ill or taking immunomodulatory or immunosuppressive medication when blood was collected. From each donor, roughly 4.5 to 8 ml of heparinized peripheral whole blood was collected. TCRbeta CDR3 repertoires were sequenced from genomic DNA of adults with common variable immune deficiency (CVID) and healthy adult controls. To isolate peripheral blood mononuclear cells, diluted blood was subjected to density centrifugation over Hypaque 1077 or Ficoll-Paque. Unsorted mononuclear cells served as the source of genomic DNA, which was extracted either by Qiagen column purification or by a centrifugation-based method.

The data belong to a study of T cell clonality in common variable immunodeficiency (dated by TCRdb to 2013 to 2016). Findings and caveats that apply to the study as a whole: TCRbeta clonality was higher in CVID subjects than in healthy controls (t-test p = 0.018), and the increase was most characteristic of about a third of subjects. Patient heterogeneity within the CVID cohort put limits on correlating repertoire features with clinical complications. The authors noted that sequencing repertoires of T cell subpopulations would be needed to clarify what caused the increased clonality in CVID. Even though DNA input was equal, the average per sample came to roughly 80,000 unique sequences for controls compared with around 32,000 for CVID samples. Fewer deletions and N-nucleotide insertions were reportedly observed in CVID TCRbeta sequences, and highly modified clones with 13 or more V deletions were reportedly absent from CVID TCRbeta sequences. Fewer TCRbeta clones were shared among CVID subjects than among healthy controls (p < 0.0001).

For sequencing input, CVID and control samples contributed equivalent amounts of genomic DNA. For every sample, a 60 bp segment covering the rearranged TCRbeta CDR3 region was amplified and then sequenced. The immunoSEQ assay, a bias-corrected multiplex PCR combined with high-throughput sequencing, was used to amplify TCRbeta. In the paper's pipeline: Each unique nucleotide sequence was treated as a clone and annotated with V, D and J genes, copy number and frequency. Sequences were labeled productive if in frame, and non-productive if out of frame or containing stop codons. As previously described, clonality was computed from Shannon's entropy. The predicted amino acid sequences of productive clones were used to derive mean CDR3 Kyte-Doolittle hydropathy. Scaled V gene usage was hierarchically clustered using Manhattan distance and complete linkage with the R hclust function. Sharing of clones by CDR3 amino acid sequence was evaluated through resampling of 12 repertoires per group over 100 rounds. Repertoires were searched for approximately 70 published EBV-specific and a few hundred published CMV-specific TCRbeta sequences. A couple of CVID samples that yielded fewer than 10,000 sequences were excluded from the analysis, so roughly 42 CVID repertoires were retained. This is the immuneACCESS table as TCRdb keeps it, with only in-frame sequences that have V and J called. A part of the clones is gone; compared with another copy, unresolved V genes explain less than half, and the rest is unexplained. V and J calls and clone size are given by that table; D and trimming were obtained from the DNA. The sample records some 28,000 clones, none occurring a single time. The top ten constitute just under 30% of the sample.

The CDR3, cysteine through phenylalanine, is 14 amino acids long. The DNA shown is the part of the CDR3 that was read: 33 bases, in frame from base 1. The V end gives up 4 bases and the J end 6 bases, leaving 7 bases in the junction not matched to a gene. CDR1 and CDR2 (SGHTA, FQGNSA) derive from the germline V gene. The receptor was isolated from a human donor with common variable immunodeficiency. The rearranged segments are TRBV7-2 and TRBJ2-7; the junction holds 9 bases that match TRBD2. Sequencing was carried out using peripheral blood mononuclear cells. CDR3 DNA (partial): TGTGCCAGCAGCTCTTCCGGGACTAGCACCGAG. Translated, it gives CASSSSGTSTE. The complete CDR3 reads CASSSSGTSTEQYF.